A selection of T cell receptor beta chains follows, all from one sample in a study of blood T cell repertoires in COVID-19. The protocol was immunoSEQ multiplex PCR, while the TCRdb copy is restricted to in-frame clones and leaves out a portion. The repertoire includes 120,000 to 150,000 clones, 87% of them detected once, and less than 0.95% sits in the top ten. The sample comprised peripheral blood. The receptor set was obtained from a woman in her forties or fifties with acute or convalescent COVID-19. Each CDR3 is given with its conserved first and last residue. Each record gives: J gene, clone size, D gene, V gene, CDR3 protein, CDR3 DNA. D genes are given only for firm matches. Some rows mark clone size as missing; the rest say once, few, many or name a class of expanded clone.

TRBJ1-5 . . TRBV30 CAWVELGHSYSNQPQHF TGTGCCTGGGTGGAATTGGGACATTCATATAGCAATCAGCCCCAGCATTTT
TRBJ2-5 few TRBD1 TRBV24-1 CATSDVDRGPETQYF TGTGCCACCAGTGATGTCGACAGGGGGCCCGAGACCCAGTACTTC
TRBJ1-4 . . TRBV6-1 CASSDDRYPNEKLFF TGTGCCAGCAGTGACGACAGGTATCCTAATGAAAAACTGTTTTTT
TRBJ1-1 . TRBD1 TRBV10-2 CASSEGWGQAEAFF TGCGCCAGCAGTGAGGGTTGGGGACAGGCTGAAGCTTTCTTT
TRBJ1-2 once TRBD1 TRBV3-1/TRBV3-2 CASSFPGQGAKGYTF TGTGCCAGCAGCTTTCCGGGACAGGGGGCTAAGGGCTACACCTTC
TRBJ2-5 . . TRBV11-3 CASSLEAGYIETQYF TGTGCCAGCAGCTTAGAGGCAGGGTATATTGAGACCCAGTACTTC
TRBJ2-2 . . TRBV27 CASSLLGFGELFF TGTGCCAGCAGTTTATTGGGCTTCGGGGAGCTGTTTTTT
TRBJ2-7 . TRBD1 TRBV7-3 CASSPGQGREGSYEQYF TGTGCCAGCAGCCCCGGACAGGGGAGAGAGGGCTCCTACGAGCAGTACTTC
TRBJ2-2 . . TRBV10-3 CAIRDMRGVTGELFF TGTGCCATCAGGGACATGAGAGGAGTCACCGGGGAGCTGTTTTTT
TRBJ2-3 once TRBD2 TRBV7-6 CASSGSGTRLSAQYF TGTGCCAGCAGCGGAAGCGGGACTAGGCTTTCTGCGCAGTATTTT
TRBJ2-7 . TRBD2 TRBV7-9 CASSLTSGAPYEQYF TGTGCCAGCAGCCTGACTAGCGGGGCCCCCTACGAGCAGTACTTC
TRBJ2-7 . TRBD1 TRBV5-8 CASSRTGYEQYF TGTGCCAGCAGCCGGACAGGGTACGAGCAGTACTTC
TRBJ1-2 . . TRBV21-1 CASSKGMQRDRGAWHGYTF TGTGCCAGCAGCAAAGGGATGCAGAGAGACAGGGGCGCTTGGCATGGCTACACCTTC
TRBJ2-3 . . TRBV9 CASSTSGGTDTQYF TGTGCCAGCAGCACTAGTGGGGGCACAGATACGCAGTATTTT
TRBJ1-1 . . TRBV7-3 CASSPSLRVHTEAFF TGTGCCAGCAGCCCATCCCTGAGGGTGCACACTGAAGCTTTCTTT
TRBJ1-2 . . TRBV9 CASRREGHIYGYTF TGTGCCAGCAGAAGGGAAGGACACATCTATGGCTACACCTTC
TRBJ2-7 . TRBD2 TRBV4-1 CASSQAGGRSEQYF TGCGCCAGCAGCCAAGCGGGGGGGCGCAGCGAGCAGTACTTC
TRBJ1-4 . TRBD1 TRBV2 CAANPGQGDEKLFF TGTGCCGCGAACCCGGGACAGGGCGATGAAAAACTGTTTTTT
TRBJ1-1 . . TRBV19 CASSILEGSGTEAFF TGTGCCAGTAGTATCCTAGAGGGCTCGGGCACTGAAGCTTTCTTT
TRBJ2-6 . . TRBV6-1 CASSDQGRRANVLTF TGTGCCAGCAGTGATCAGGGAAGACGGGCCAACGTCCTGACTTTC
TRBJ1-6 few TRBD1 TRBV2 CASAYRGDNSPLHF TGTGCCAGCGCATACAGGGGAGATAATTCACCCCTCCACTTT
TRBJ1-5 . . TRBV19 CASSPTGSNQPQHF TGTGCCAGTAGTCCGACAGGTAGCAATCAGCCCCAGCATTTT
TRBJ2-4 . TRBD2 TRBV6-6 CASRRLAGEAKNIQYF TGTGCCAGCAGAAGACTAGCGGGAGAGGCCAAAAACATTCAGTACTTC
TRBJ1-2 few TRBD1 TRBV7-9 CASSYGQGAYGYTF TGTGCCAGCAGCTACGGACAGGGGGCCTATGGCTACACCTTC
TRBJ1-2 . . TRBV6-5 CASITAVDWNYGYTF TGTGCCAGCATTACAGCCGTAGATTGGAACTATGGCTACACCTTC
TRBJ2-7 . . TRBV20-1 CSASTGTYEQYF TGCAGTGCTAGTACAGGGACCTACGAGCAGTACTTC
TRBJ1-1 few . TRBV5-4 CASSLERVPSLEAFF TGTGCCAGCAGCTTGGAGAGGGTGCCTAGTTTAGAAGCTTTCTTT
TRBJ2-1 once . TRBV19 CASSSGSSYNEQFF TGTGCCAGTAGTAGCGGAAGCTCCTACAATGAGCAGTTCTTC
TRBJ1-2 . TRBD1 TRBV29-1 CSVARGTGVYGYTF TGCAGCGTTGCTCGGGGGACAGGGGTGTATGGCTACACCTTC
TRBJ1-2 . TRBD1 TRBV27 CASSLQGALYGYTF TGTGCCAGCAGTTTACAGGGGGCTCTCTATGGCTACACCTTC
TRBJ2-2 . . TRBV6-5 CASAARGSNTGELFF TGTGCCAGCGCGGCCAGGGGATCGAACACCGGGGAGCTGTTTTTT
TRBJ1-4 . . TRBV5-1 CASSLSGFGEKLFF TGCGCCAGCAGCTTGTCAGGATTCGGAGAAAAACTGTTTTTT
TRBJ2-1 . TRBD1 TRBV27 CASRPRTGGNNEQFF TGTGCCAGCAGACCAAGGACAGGGGGCAACAATGAGCAGTTCTTC
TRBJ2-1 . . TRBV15 CATSRDIEQFF TGTGCCACCAGCAGAGACATTGAGCAGTTCTTC
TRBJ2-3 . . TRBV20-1 CSAQLADTQYF TGCAGTGCTCAACTAGCAGATACGCAGTATTTT
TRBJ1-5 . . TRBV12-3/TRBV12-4 CASSLLVQPQHF TGTGCCAGCAGTTTACTAGTACAGCCCCAGCATTTT
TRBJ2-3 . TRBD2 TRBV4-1 CASSQETSGDSTDTQYF TGCGCCAGCAGCCAAGAAACTAGCGGGGATAGCACAGATACGCAGTATTTT
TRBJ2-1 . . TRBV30 CAWRLSYNEQFF TGTGCCTGGCGACTGTCCTACAATGAGCAGTTCTTC
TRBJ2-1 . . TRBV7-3 CASSLNSGNEQFF TGTGCCAGCAGCTTAAATTCCGGGAATGAGCAGTTCTTC
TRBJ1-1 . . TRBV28 CASDSHMNTEAFF TGTGCCAGTGACAGCCACATGAACACTGAAGCTTTCTTT
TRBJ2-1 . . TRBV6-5 CASTLPDFYNEQFF TGTGCCAGCACTCTCCCGGACTTCTACAATGAGCAGTTCTTC
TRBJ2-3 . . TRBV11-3 CASSLEAGKDTQYF TGTGCCAGCAGCTTAGAGGCGGGGAAAGATACGCAGTATTTT
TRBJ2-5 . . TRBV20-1 CSAGGAGYQETQYF TGCAGTGCTGGTGGGGCAGGATATCAAGAGACCCAGTACTTC
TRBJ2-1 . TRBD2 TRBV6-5 CASSVLAGAYNEQFF TGTGCCAGCAGCGTCTTAGCGGGAGCTTACAATGAGCAGTTCTTC
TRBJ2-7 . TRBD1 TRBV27 CASSLPPGQGREQYF TGTGCCAGCAGTTTACCGCCGGGACAGGGTAGAGAGCAGTACTTC
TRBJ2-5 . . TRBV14 CASSAIRGETQYF TGTGCCAGCAGCGCCATCCGGGGAGAGACCCAGTACTTC
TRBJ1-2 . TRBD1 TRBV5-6 CASSGLLGQGIGYTF TGTGCCAGCAGCGGCCTATTGGGACAGGGAATTGGCTACACCTTC
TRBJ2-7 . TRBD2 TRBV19 CASMRTSVSSYEQYF TGTGCCAGTATGAGGACTAGCGTGAGCTCCTACGAGCAGTACTTC
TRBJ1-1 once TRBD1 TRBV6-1 CASSQAWDRVFGNTEAFF TGTGCCAGCAGTCAAGCTTGGGACAGGGTGTTTGGAAATACTGAAGCTTTCTTT
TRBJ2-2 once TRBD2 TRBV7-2 CASSLSRAGGPGELFF TGTGCCAGCAGCTTATCAAGAGCGGGAGGCCCCGGGGAGCTGTTTTTT
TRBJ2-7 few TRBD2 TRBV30 CAWSELAGGPGSYEQYF TGTGCCTGGAGCGAACTAGCGGGAGGGCCCGGTAGCTACGAGCAGTACTTC
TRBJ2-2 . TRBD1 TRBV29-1 CSVGTGMNTGELFF TGCAGCGTCGGGACAGGGATGAACACCGGGGAGCTGTTTTTT
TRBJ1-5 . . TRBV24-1 CATSEREVQPQHF TGTGCCACCAGTGAGAGGGAGGTCCAGCCCCAGCATTTT
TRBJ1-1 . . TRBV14 CASSQRSGAFF TGTGCCAGCAGCCAACGGTCCGGAGCTTTCTTT
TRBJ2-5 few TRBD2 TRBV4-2 CASSPSGLQETQYF TGTGCCAGCAGCCCTAGCGGACTTCAAGAGACCCAGTACTTC
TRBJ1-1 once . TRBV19 CASRDNAGIWEAFF TGTGCCAGTAGAGATAACGCAGGCATATGGGAAGCTTTCTTT
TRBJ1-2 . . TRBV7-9 CASGLPPNSNGYTF TGTGCCAGCGGACTCCCACCCAATTCGAATGGCTACACCTTC
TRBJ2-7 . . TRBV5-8 CASSFNGGRLDEQYF TGTGCCAGCAGCTTTAACGGGGGGCGCCTCGACGAGCAGTACTTC
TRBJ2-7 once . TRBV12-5 CASARAVYEQYF TGTGCTAGTGCCAGGGCAGTATACGAGCAGTACTTC
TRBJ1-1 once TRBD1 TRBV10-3 CAISESDRAEAFF TGTGCCATCAGTGAATCGGACAGGGCTGAAGCTTTCTTT